One sample yielded the 21 T cell receptor beta chains listed below, sequenced in a study of T cells in Graves' hyperthyroidism and ophthalmopathy. The CDR3 regions of TCR beta were amplified from RNA transcripts. TCR CDR3 underwent first-round RT-PCR with the HTBI primer set. Each CDR3 protein gets one entry after TCRdb re-called the multiplex PCR reads with MiXCR. The repertoire holds 200,000 to 250,000 distinct CDR3 sequences, with about 15% as singletons. The sample comprised blood. The receptor set was obtained from a woman aged 18 to 35 with Graves' ophthalmopathy.

Many counts were recorded for this clonotype. J is TRBJ2-5 and V is TRBV30; 8 bases line up with TRBD1. The CDR3 contains 14 residues. Trimming at V came to 2 bases and at J to 3 bases, leaving 5 bases not matched to a gene. CDR1 GTSNPN and CDR2 SVGIG come from the germline V gene (reference sequence). This CDR3 reads CAWSPRGQEETQYF. CDR3 bases: TGTGCCTGGAGTCCCCGGGGACAGGAAGAGACCCAGTACTTC.

This clonotype occurred many times. The gene calls are TRBV7-3 and TRBJ2-3; D not certain. Germline lookup yields CDR1 SGHTA and CDR2 FQGTGA. V gave up 4 bases and J gave up 3 bases, with 8 bases separating them. The CDR3 totals 13 residues. The CDR3 nucleotides are TGTGCCAGCAGCTCACATGGGACAGATACGCAGTATTTT. Translated: CASSSHGTDTQYF.

This clonotype has just a few counts. The V call is TRBV7-2, the J call TRBJ1-4; D not resolved. The V gene's germline CDR1 is SGHTA and CDR2 FQGNSA. This CDR3 contains 16 residues. V dropped 5 bases and J dropped 0 bases, with 13 bases sitting between them. CDR3 in DNA: TGTGCCAGCAGCCCGCAACTAGGGCCAACTAATGAAAAACTGTTTTTT. Translating gives CASSPQLGPTNEKLFF.

Ten or more counts support this clonotype. The chain is built from TRBV30 and TRBJ1-1, with D hard to call. The V and J ends lost 1 base and 1 base respectively, with 7 bases between them. The CDR3 consists of 13 residues. Per germline, CDR1 GTSNPN and CDR2 SVGIG (reference sequence). The CDR3 coding sequence is TGTGCCTGGAGTGGACAACCGAACACTGAAGCTTTCTTT. Translation: CAWSGQPNTEAFF.

CDR3 region: CASNPTVRTSGGIYEQYF. For the CDR3, the DNA is TGTGCCAGCAACCCAACGGTGAGGACTAGCGGGGGAATCTACGAGCAGTACTTC. V and J are TRBV28 and TRBJ2-7; 13 bases map to TRBD2. This CDR3 is 18 amino acids long. V shed 7 bases, J shed 3 bases, and the junction held 15 bases outside the gene matches. Germline V CDR1 and CDR2: MDHEN, SYDVKM.

The V gene is TRBV3-1, the J gene TRBJ1-1; 9 nucleotides align to TRBD1. CDR3 size: 14 residues. Germline assignment: CDR1 LGHDT and CDR2 YNNKEL (reference sequence). The J segment lost 4 bases and the V segment lost 8 bases, leaving 8 bases of the junction unmatched. The CDR3 nucleotides read TGTGCCAGCGGGACCGGGACAGGGCTCACTGAAGCTTTCTTT. Translation: CASGTGTGLTEAFF.

This clonotype was detected many times. V gene TRBV18 combines with J gene TRBJ2-7; D gene ambiguous. V was pared by 8 bases and J by 0 bases, with 11 bases between. CDR1 is KGHSH and CDR2 is LQKENI in the germline V gene. The CDR3 is made up of 13 amino acids. In nucleotides, the CDR3 is TGTGCCAGCACGCAGGTGAGCTCCTACGAGCAGTACTTC. It translates to CASTQVSSYEQYF.

Note on this clonotype: Possible read error: a much larger clone is one base away. The chain couples TRBV20-1 to TRBJ2-7; 8 bases match TRBD2. The closer fit of TRBJ2-1 to the DNA end suggests the J call may be wrong. CDR3 size: 17 residues. Germline CDR1 reads DFQATT; CDR2 reads SNEGSKA (reference sequence). The CDR3 coding sequence is TGCAGTGCGAGAGGGGTGAAGAGCGGGAGAACCCTCTACGAGCAGTTCTTC. It encodes CSARGVKSGRTLYEQFF.

This chain links TRBV15 with TRBJ1-1; TRBD1 matches at 11 bases. Germline CDR1 LNHNV, CDR2 YYDKDF (reference sequence). V trimming: 0 bases; J trimming: 5 bases; junction bases outside the gene matches: 5. The CDR3 spans 16 residues. The CDR3 sequence: CATSRDRDRGATEAFF. CDR3 coding DNA: TGTGCCACCAGCAGAGACCGGGACAGGGGGGCGACTGAAGCTTTCTTT.

Ten or more counts support this clonotype. The V gene is TRBV19, the J gene TRBJ1-1, with TRBD1 matching 9 bases. The V gene end was trimmed by 9 bases and the J gene end by 3 bases; junction bases not matched to a gene: 5. The CDR3 covers 13 residues. Germline V gene lookup returns CDR1 LNHDA and CDR2 SQIVND (reference sequence). The CDR3 DNA is TGTGCCAGCGGACGGACAGGGGACACTGAAGCTTTCTTT. Its protein product is CASGRTGDTEAFF. Together with reference TRBV19 and TRBJ1-1, the CDR3 gives the full variable domain: DGGITQSPKYLFRKEGQNVTLSCEQNLNHDAMYWYRQDPGQGLRLIYYSQIVNDFQKGDIAEGYSVSREKKESFPLTVTSAQKNPTAFYLCASGRTGDTEAFFGQGTRLTVV.

This clonotype was observed at least ten times. J is TRBJ1-3 and V is TRBV18; 7 bases fit TRBD1. V lost 1 base, J lost 0 bases, and 6 bases stayed unmatched. The V gene's germline CDR1 is KGHSH and CDR2 LQKENI. The CDR3 has 17 amino acids. CDR3 loop: CASSPLGQTSSGNTIYF. The CDR3 DNA reads as TGTGCCAGCTCACCACTGGGACAGACGAGCTCTGGAAACACCATATATTTT.

This clonotype was seen ten or more times. This chain links TRBV28 with TRBJ2-7; D perhaps matches TRBD2 (6 bases). The CDR3 is made up of 12 amino acids. Trimming removed 3 bases from V and 7 bases from J, with 10 bases in between. The germline V gene encodes CDR1 MDHEN and CDR2 SYDVKM. DNA of the CDR3: TGTGCCAGCAGTTTCTTTGCGGGGGAGCAGTACTTC. Translation: CASSFFAGEQYF.

This clonotype occurred a few times. This sequence joins TRBV6-2 or TRBV6-3 and TRBJ2-2, with D perhaps matching TRBD1 (5 bases). The germline V gene has CDR1 MNHEY and CDR2 SVGEGT. This CDR3 has 15 residues. Deletions cut 5 bases from V and 6 bases from J, with 16 bases between. DNA for the CDR3: TGTGCCAGCAGTAACCGACAGATAGACCCCGGGGAGCTGTTTTTT. Its translation is CASSNRQIDPGELFF.

This clonotype occurred many times. The V call is TRBV20-1, the J call TRBJ2-1, with 13 bases fitting TRBD2. The V segment lost 0 bases and the J segment 6 bases; nucleotides outside the gene matches: 5. CDR3 length: 16 amino acids. Germline V gives CDR1 DFQATT, CDR2 SNEGSKA (reference sequence). CDR3 DNA sequence: TGCAGTGCTAGAGAACCGACTAGCGGGAGGCTCAATGAGCAGTTCTTC. It translates to CSAREPTSGRLNEQFF.

V is TRBV3-1 and J is TRBJ2-3; 12 nucleotides line up with TRBD2. The CDR3 runs 18 residues. The V and J ends lost 1 base and 6 bases, in that order; junction bases with no gene match: 11. The germline V gene has CDR1 LGHDT and CDR2 YNNKEL (reference sequence). CDR3 sequence (DNA): TGTGCCAGCAGCCAAGGACTAGCGGGAGTCCCGAGGTTGGATACGCAGTATTTT. The encoded protein is CASSQGLAGVPRLDTQYF.

This sequence joins TRBV4-1 and TRBJ1-2; D remains ambiguous. V was trimmed by 0 bases and J by 3 bases, leaving 14 bases between them. Germline V gives CDR1 MGHRA, CDR2 YSYEKL. The CDR3 extends over 16 amino acids. CDR3 coding DNA: TGCGCCAGCAGCCAAGATTCGGCAATGACTTACTATGGCTACACCTTC. This gives the protein CASSQDSAMTYYGYTF.

This clonotype was seen at least ten times. The germline gene is not matched at one end of the junction; a read error may be the cause. The rearrangement links TRBV2 to TRBJ2-5; D is uncertain. The germline CDR1 and CDR2 sequences are SNHLY and FYNNEI. The CDR3 spans 16 residues. CDR3 residues: CASSRFLSGPQEAQYF. The CDR3 nucleotides read TGTGCCAGCAGTCGCTTCCTCTCCGGGCCCCAAGAGGCCCAGTACTTC.

In its sample, this clonotype was seen many times. CDR3 DNA: TGCAGTGCTAGAGATTCGGCCGGGGGCGATACCGGGGAGCTGTTTTTT. The encoded protein is CSARDSAGGDTGELFF. The chain joins TRBV20-1 to TRBJ2-2, with D perhaps matching TRBD1 or TRBD2 (6 bases each). Germline values: CDR1 DFQATT, CDR2 SNEGSKA (reference sequence). V was clipped by 0 bases and J by 5 bases, with 16 bases between them. The CDR3 extends over 16 amino acids.

This clonotype was picked up a small number of times. This may be a read error: a much more frequent sequence differs by one nucleotide. V usage is TRBV3-1 and J usage is TRBJ2-3; TRBD2 might be the D (6 bases). The CDR3 covers 16 residues. In germline, CDR1 is LGHDT, CDR2 YNNKEL (reference sequence). The CDR3 coding sequence is TGTGCCAGCAACCAAGATCCGATGGGGAGGACAGATACGCAGTATTTT. Amino acid sequence: CASNQDPMGRTDTQYF.

Many counts were recorded for this clonotype. The genes are TRBV25-1 and TRBJ1-5; 9 positions match TRBD1. The germline gives CDR1 MGHDK, CDR2 SYGVNS. J was trimmed by 1 base and V by 2 bases; bases with no gene match: 9. The CDR3 covers 18 residues. CDR3 amino acids: CASSEVRTGVMSNQPQHF. The CDR3 DNA sequence: TGTGCCAGCAGTGAAGTTCGGACAGGGGTGATGAGCAATCAGCCCCAGCATTTT.

This clonotype was counted ten times or more. This chain uses TRBV2 with TRBJ2-3; 10 bases fit TRBD2. With V trimmed by 4 bases and J by 0 bases, 7 bases remained unmatched. The CDR3 has 17 residues. Germline values: CDR1 SNHLY, CDR2 FYNNEI. Written as DNA, the CDR3 is TGTGCCAGCAGTGGAGCGGGGGGGCGGTCTAGCACAGATACGCAGTATTTT. Amino acids: CASSGAGGRSSTDTQYF.